This T cell receptor beta chain derives from a study of blood T cell repertoires in COVID-19. Study summary: COVID-19 samples from acute and convalescent phases originated in the United States, Italy and Spain. PBMCs, B-cell-depleted T cells, or T cells were the source of the cDNA or gDNA that made up the material.

As processed by the authors: Amplification with reference gene primers provided the estimates of nucleated cell counts. Clones were read by immunoSEQ multiplex PCR, and TCRdb kept only the in-frame ones, dropping some. D and trimming were read from the DNA, whereas the V and J calls and clone size are those reported in that table. The sample has about 64,000 clones; approximately 78% are singletons. The germline CDR1 and CDR2 sequences are WSHSY and SAAADI. Trimming pared 2 bases from V and 3 bases from J, leaving 10 bases between. The CDR3 extends over 14 amino acids. The source material was peripheral blood. The chain carries TRBV10-2 and TRBJ1-2; D uncertain. The TCR originated in a man older than 75 with acute or convalescent COVID-19. The CDR3, as DNA: TGCGCCAGCAGTGAGACAGCCTTTTACTATGGCTACACCTTC. This translates into CASSETAFYYGYTF.